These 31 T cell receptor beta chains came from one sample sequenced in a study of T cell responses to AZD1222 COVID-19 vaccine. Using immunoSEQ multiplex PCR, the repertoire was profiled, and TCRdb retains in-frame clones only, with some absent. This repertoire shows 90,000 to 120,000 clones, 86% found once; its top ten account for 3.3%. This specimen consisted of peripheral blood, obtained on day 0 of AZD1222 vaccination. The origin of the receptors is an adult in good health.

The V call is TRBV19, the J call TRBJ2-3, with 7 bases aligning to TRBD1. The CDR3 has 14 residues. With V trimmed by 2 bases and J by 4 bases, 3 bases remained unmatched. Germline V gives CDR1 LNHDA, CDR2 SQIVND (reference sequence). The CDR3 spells CASSITGVADTQYF. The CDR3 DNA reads TGTGCCAGTAGTATAACAGGGGTAGCAGATACGCAGTATTTT.

The chain's CDR3 is CASSLSTGTNINEKLFF. The CDR3 DNA reads as TGCGCCAGCAGCTTGTCCACCGGGACAAACATAAATGAAAAACTGTTTTTT. V usage is TRBV5-1 and J usage is TRBJ1-4, with a possible D match to TRBD1 (6 bases). V was trimmed by 1 base and J by 5 bases, leaving 18 bases between them. There are 17 residues in the CDR3. Germline V CDR1 and CDR2: SGHRS, YFSETQ.

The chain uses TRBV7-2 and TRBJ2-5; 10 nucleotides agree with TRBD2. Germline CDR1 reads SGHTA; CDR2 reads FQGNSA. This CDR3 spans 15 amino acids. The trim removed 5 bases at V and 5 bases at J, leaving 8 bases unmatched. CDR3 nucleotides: TGTGCCAGCAGCCCGAAGCGGGGGGGTAGCGAGACCCAGTACTTC. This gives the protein CASSPKRGGSETQYF.

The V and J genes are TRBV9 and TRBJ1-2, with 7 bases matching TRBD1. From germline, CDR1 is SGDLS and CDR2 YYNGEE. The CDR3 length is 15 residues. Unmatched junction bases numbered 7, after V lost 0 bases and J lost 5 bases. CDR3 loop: CASSVGESRGYGYTF. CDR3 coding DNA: TGTGCCAGCAGCGTAGGGGAATCCAGGGGGTATGGCTACACCTTC.

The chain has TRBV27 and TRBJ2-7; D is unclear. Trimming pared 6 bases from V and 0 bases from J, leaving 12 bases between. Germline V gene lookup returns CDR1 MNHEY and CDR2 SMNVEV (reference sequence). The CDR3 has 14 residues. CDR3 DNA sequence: TGTGCCAGCAGCCCAGCCTGGAGCTCCTACGAGCAGTACTTC. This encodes CASSPAWSSYEQYF.

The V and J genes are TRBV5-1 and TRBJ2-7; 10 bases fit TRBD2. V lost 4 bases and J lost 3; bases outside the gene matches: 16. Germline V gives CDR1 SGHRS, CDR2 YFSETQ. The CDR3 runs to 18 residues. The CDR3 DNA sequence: TGCGCCAGCAGCCCGGGGATTGCTAGCGGGGGCCCTTTCTACGAGCAGTACTTC. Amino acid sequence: CASSPGIASGGPFYEQYF.

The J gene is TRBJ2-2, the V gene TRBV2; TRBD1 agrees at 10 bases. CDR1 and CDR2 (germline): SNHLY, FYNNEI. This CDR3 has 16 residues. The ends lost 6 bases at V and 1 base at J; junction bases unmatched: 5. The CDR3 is CASRGQGSKNTGELFF. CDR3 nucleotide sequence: TGTGCCAGCAGGGGACAGGGGTCAAAGAACACCGGGGAGCTGTTTTTT.

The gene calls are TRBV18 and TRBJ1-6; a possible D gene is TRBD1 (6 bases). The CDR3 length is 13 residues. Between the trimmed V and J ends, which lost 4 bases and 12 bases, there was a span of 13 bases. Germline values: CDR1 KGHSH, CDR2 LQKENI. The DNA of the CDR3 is TGTGCCAGCTCACGCGGCAGGGGCGAACCCCTCCACTTT. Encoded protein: CASSRGRGEPLHF.

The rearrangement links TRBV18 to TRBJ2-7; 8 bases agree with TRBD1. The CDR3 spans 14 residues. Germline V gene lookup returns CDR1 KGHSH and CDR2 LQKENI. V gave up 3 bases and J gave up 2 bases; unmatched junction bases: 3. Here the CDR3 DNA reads TGTGCCAGCTCACCGTGGACAGGGACCTACGAGCAGTACTTC. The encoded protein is CASSPWTGTYEQYF.

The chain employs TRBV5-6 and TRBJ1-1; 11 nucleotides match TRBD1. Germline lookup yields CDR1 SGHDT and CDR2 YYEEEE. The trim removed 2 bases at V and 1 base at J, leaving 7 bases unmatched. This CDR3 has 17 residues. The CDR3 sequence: CASSFGTGGLRNTEAFF. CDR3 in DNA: TGTGCCAGCAGCTTCGGGACAGGGGGACTACGGAACACTGAAGCTTTCTTT. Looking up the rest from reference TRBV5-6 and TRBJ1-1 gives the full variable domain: DAGVTQSPTHLIKTRGQQVTLRCSPKSGHDTVSWYQQALGQGPQFIFQYYEEEERQRGNFPDRFSGHQFPNYSSELNVNALLLGDSALYLCASSFGTGGLRNTEAFFGQGTRLTVV.

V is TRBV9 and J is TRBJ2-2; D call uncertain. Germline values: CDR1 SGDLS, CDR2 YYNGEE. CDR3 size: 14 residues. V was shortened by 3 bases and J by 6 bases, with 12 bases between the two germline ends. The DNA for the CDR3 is TGTGCCAGCAGCGCCTTGACATACCCCGGGGAGCTGTTTTTT. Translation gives CASSALTYPGELFF.

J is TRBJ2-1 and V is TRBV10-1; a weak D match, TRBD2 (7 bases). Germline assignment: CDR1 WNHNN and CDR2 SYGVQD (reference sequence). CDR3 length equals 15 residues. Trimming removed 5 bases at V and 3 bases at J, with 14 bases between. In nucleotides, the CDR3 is TGCGCCAGCAGTCGTAGGGGGGACTACTACAATGAGCAGTTCTTC. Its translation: CASSRRGDYYNEQFF.

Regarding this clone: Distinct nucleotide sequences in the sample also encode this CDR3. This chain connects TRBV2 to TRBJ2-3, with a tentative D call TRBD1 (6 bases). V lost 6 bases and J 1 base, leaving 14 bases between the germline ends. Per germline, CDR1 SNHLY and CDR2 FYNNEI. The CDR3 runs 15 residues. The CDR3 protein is CASSARSGGTDTQYF. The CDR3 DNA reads TGTGCCAGCAGCGCCCGTTCAGGGGGCACAGATACGCAGTATTTT.

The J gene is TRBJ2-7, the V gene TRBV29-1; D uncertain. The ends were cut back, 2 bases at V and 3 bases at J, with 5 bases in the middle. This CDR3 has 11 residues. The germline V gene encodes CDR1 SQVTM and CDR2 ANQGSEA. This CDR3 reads CSVESGYEQYF. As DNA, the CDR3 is TGCAGCGTTGAATCTGGCTACGAGCAGTACTTC.

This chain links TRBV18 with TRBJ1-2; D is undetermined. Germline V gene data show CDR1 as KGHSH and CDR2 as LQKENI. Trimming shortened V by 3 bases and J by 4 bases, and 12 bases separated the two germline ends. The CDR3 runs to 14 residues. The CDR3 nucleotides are TGTGCCAGCTCACCGCGGGCCGTGGCCTATGGCTACACCTTC. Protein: CASSPRAVAYGYTF.

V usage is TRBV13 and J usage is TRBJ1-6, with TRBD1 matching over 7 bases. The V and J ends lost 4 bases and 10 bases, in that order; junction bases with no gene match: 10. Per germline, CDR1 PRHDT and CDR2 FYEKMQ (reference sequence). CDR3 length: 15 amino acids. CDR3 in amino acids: CASSSGRGGLSPLHF. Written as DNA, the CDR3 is TGTGCCAGCAGCTCAGGACGAGGGGGCTTGTCACCCCTCCACTTT. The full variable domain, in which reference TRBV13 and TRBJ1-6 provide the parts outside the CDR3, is AAGVIQSPRHLIKEKRETATLKCYPIPRHDTVYWYQQGPGQDPQFLISFYEKMQSDKGSIPDRFSAQQFSDYHSELNMSSLELGDSALYFCASSSGRGGLSPLHFGNGTRLTVT.

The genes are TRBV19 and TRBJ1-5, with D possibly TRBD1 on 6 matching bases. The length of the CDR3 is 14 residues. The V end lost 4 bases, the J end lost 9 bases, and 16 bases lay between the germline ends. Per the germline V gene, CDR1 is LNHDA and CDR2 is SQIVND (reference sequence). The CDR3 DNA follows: TGTGCCAGTAGTAGAGAGGGGGGGCCCTGGCCCCAGCATTTT. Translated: CASSREGGPWPQHF.

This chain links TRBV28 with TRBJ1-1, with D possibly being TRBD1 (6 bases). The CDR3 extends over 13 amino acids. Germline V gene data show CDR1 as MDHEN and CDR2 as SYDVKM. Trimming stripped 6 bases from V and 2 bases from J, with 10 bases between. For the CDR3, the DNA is TGTGCCAGCAGGCGGACAGCTAACACTGAAGCTTTCTTT. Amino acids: CASRRTANTEAFF.

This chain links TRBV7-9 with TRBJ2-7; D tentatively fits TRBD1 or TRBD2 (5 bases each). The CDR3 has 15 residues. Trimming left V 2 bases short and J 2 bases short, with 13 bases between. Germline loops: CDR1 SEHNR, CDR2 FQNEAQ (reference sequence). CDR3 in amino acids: CASSLSGTQTYEQYF. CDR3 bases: TGTGCCAGCAGCTTATCCGGGACGCAGACCTACGAGCAGTACTTC.

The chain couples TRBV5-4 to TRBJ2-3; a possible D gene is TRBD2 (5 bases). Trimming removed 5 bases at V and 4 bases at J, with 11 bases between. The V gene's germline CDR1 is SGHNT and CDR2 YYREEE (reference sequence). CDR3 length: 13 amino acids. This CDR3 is CASRRQRSDTQYF. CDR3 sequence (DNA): TGTGCCAGCAGACGGCAGCGGTCAGATACGCAGTATTTT.

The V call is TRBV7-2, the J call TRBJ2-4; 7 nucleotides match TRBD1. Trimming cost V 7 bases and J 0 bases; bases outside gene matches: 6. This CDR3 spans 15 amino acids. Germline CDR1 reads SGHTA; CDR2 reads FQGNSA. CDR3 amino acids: CASNRDSLAKNIQYF. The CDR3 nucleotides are TGTGCCAGCAACCGGGACAGTCTAGCCAAAAACATTCAGTACTTC.

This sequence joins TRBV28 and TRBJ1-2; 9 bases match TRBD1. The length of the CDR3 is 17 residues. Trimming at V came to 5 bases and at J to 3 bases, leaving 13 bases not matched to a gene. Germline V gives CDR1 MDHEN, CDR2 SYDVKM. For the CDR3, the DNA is TGTGCCAGCAGTAGACGGGACAGGGCATTGGGGGACTATGGCTACACCTTC. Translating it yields CASSRRDRALGDYGYTF.

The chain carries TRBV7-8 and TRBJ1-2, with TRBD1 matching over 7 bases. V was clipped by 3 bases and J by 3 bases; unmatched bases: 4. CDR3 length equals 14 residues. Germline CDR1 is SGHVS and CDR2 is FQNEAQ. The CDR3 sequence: CASSFLDRDYGYTF. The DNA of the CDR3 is TGTGCCAGCAGCTTTCTCGACAGGGACTATGGCTACACCTTC.

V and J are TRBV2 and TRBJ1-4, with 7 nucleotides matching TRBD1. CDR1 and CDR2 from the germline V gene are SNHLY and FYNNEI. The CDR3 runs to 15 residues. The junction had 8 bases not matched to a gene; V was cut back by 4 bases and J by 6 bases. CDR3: CASSALQGRDEKLFF. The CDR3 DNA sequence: TGTGCCAGCAGTGCCCTACAGGGGCGGGATGAAAAACTGTTTTTT.

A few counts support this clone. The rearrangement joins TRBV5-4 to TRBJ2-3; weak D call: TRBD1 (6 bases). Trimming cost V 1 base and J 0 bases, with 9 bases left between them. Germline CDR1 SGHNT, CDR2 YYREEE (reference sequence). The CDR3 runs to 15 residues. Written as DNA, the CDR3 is TGTGCCAGCAGCTTGCTCAGGGGTAGCACAGATACGCAGTATTTT. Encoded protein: CASSLLRGSTDTQYF.

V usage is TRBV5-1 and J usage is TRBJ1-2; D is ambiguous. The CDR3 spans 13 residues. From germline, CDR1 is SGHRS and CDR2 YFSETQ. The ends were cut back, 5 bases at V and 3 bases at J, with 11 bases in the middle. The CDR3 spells CASSFGGDYGYTF. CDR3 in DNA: TGCGCCAGCAGTTTCGGTGGGGACTATGGCTACACCTTC.

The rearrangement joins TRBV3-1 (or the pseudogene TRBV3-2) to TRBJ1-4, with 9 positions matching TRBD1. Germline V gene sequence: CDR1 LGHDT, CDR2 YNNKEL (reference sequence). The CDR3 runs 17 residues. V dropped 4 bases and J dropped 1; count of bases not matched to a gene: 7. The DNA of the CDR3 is TGTGCCAGCAGCCCGAGGACAGGGGCCCTAACTAATGAAAAACTGTTTTTT. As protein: CASSPRTGALTNEKLFF.

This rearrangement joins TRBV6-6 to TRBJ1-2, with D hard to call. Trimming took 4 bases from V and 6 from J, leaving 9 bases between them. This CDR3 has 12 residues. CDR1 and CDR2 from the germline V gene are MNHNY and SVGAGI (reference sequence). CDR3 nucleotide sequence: TGTGCCAGCAGTTCTGTTTGGGATGGCTACACCTTC. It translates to CASSSVWDGYTF.

CDR3 in DNA: TGTGCCAGCAGTTTAGGGTATCAGCCCCAGCATTTT. As protein: CASSLGYQPQHF. This rearrangement joins TRBV28 to TRBJ1-5; D unresolved. The germline gives CDR1 MDHEN, CDR2 SYDVKM. The CDR3 is 12 residues long. The V and J ends lost 2 bases and 5 bases respectively, with 4 bases between them.

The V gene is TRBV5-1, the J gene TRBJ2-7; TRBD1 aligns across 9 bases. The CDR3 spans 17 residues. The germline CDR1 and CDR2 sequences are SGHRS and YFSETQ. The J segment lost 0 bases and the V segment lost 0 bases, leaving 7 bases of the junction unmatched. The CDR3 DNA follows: TGCGCCAGCAGCTTGGTTGGGACAGGGCCTTACTCCTACGAGCAGTACTTC. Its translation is CASSLVGTGPYSYEQYF.

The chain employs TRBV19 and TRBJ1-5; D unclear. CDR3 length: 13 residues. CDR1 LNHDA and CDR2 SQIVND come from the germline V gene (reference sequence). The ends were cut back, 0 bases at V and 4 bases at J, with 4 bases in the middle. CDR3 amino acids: CASSIEGNQPQHF. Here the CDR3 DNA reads TGTGCCAGTAGTATAGAGGGGAATCAGCCCCAGCATTTT.